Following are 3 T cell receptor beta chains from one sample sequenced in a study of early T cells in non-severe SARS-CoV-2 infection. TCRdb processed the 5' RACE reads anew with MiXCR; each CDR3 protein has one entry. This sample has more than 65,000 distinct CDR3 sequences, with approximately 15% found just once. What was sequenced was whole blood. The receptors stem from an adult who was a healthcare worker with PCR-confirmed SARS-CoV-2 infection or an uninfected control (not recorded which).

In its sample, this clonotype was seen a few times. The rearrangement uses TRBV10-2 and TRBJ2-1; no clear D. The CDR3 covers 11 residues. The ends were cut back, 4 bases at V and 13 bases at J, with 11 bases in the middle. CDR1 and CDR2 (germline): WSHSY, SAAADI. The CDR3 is CASSVFEYQFF. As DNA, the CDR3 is TGCGCCAGCAGTGTTTTTGAGTATCAGTTCTTC.

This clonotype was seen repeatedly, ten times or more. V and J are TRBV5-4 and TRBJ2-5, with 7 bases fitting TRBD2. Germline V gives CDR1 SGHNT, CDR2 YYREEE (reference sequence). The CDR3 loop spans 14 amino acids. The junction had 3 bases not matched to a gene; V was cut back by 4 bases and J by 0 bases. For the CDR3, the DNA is TGTGCCAGCAGCGTGGGGGGGTACCAAGAGACCCAGTACTTC. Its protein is CASSVGGYQETQYF. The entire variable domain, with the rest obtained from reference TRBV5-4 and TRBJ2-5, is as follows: ETGVTQSPTHLIKTRGQQVTLRCSSQSGHNTVSWYQQALGQGPQFIFQYYREEENGRGNFPPRFSGLQFPNYSSELNVNALELDDSALYLCASSVGGYQETQYFGPGTRLLVL.

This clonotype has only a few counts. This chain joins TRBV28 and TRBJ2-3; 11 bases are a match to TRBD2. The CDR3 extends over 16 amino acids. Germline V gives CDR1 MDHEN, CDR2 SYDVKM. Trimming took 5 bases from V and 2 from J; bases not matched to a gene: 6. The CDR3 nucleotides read TGTGCCAGCAGTCAAGGGACTAGCGGAGCCACAGATACGCAGTATTTT. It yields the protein CASSQGTSGATDTQYF.